The sample holds many counts of the clone carrying this T cell receptor beta chain. Its specificity is not known. These data are taken from a study of human T cells and chemical hapten exposure. Turning to the study itself: Read at 6 days, the patch tests placed 0.01% DPC on the upper back. Study-wide results and caveats: All donors were alopecia patients, so their immunity may differ from that of healthy people. Significantly more large CDR3 similarity clusters arose among expanded TCRs than among controls.

Regarding time point: pre-sensitization, week 0. Treatment described: therapeutic diphenylcyclopropenone sensitization with weekly scalp DPC. Before extraction, the whole blood was not fractionated, and total RNA was taken from it. Via MiXCR, TCRdb re-called the RACE reads, giving one row per CDR3 protein. Among about 110,000 distinct CDR3 sequences listed, about 12% were seen once. Germline assignment: CDR1 SGDLS and CDR2 YYNGEE. This CDR3 has 16 amino acids. Germline trimming cut 3 bases from V and 8 bases from J; bases unmatched to any gene: 14. This TCR came from a woman between 45 and 65 years old with alopecia areata. Some clones in this sample may be carry-over from other donors' samples. This sample comprised whole blood, obtained in connection with sensitization to the hapten diphenylcyclopropenone (DPC). This chain links TRBV9 with TRBJ2-1; TRBD2 matches 7 bases. The CDR3 sequence: CASSAPAGTSWDEQFF. DNA for the CDR3: TGTGCCAGCAGCGCCCCAGCGGGGACCTCCTGGGATGAGCAGTTCTTC. Filled out from reference TRBV9 and TRBJ2-1, the complete variable domain reads DSGVTQTPKHLITATGQRVTLRCSPRSGDLSVYWYQQSLDQGLQFLIQYYNGEERAKGNILERFSAQQFPDLHSELNLSSLELGDSALYFCASSAPAGTSWDEQFFGPGTRLTVL.